This note documents a single TCR beta chain sequence. This clonotype was recorded at least ten times. Its antigen is still unknown. Base qualities are not at hand, and no much larger clone is one base apart. Library prep was done by RT-PCR. Sequenced on an Illumina HiSeq 2500. Clones were called with MiXCR by TCRdb after fastp trimmed the public reads at Q25, and only in-frame beta chains were retained. Rows with a matching CDR3 protein are joined into one entry that keeps the most common DNA and genes. Across this sample there are hundreds of thousands of distinct CDR3 sequences, with approximately 14% seen only once. The leading ten clones occupy 7.5% to 8% of the sample. V is cut back by 8 bases and J by 7 bases, with 5 bases in the junction unmatched. The CDR3, from cysteine to phenylalanine, totals 13 residues. CDR3 DNA only is kept here, 39 bases in frame from base 1. CDR1 and CDR2 were assigned from the germline V gene as MDHEN and SYDVKM.

The sample is drawn from a study of response to subunit inactivated influenza vaccine (dated by TCRdb to the late 2010s). Regarding the complete study: The study used deep quantitative T cell receptor repertoire profiling to track responses to a trivalent subunit inactivated influenza vaccine.

What the work shows at the level of the full study, not this receptor alone: It was suggested by the authors that each seasonal influenza vaccination may recruit only a limited number of new T cells.

This specimen was PBMCs from blood, taken 14 days before vaccination. The chain links TRBV28 with TRBJ2-3; the central 11 bases match TRBD2. The receptor was isolated from a man in his fifties or sixties who received an inactivated influenza vaccine. Donor details come from another sample of the same person, matched by shared clones. The CDR3 reads CASEGTSGYTQYF. The DNA is as follows: TGTGCCAGCGAGGGGACTAGCGGTTATACGCAGTATTTT.